Below are 14 T cell receptor beta chains sequenced from a single sample in a study of human T cells and chemical hapten exposure. TCRdb re-called the RACE reads with MiXCR, one entry per CDR3 protein. The table includes under 130,000 distinct CDR3 sequences, about 10% detected once. This sample's time point: patch test 1, 2 weeks after DPC sensitization. This sample's treatment: therapeutic diphenylcyclopropenone sensitization with weekly scalp DPC. Here the sequenced sample was whole blood, taken in connection with sensitization to the hapten diphenylcyclopropenone (DPC). These TCRs come from a woman aged 40 to 50 with alopecia areata. Some clones in this sample may be carry-over from other donors' samples.

The gene calls are TRBV2 and TRBJ2-1, with D possibly called TRBD1 or TRBD2 (6 bases each). CDR1 and CDR2 (germline): SNHLY, FYNNEI. V shed 7 bases and J shed 13 bases, with 17 bases lying between them. This CDR3 is built from 12 residues. In DNA, the CDR3 is TGTGCCAGCACCCCTTGGGGGGCCGACCAGTTCTTC. Translation gives CASTPWGADQFF. Complete variable domain (other parts from reference TRBV2 and TRBJ2-1): EPEVTQTPSHQVTQMGQEVILRCVPISNHLYFYWYRQILGQKVEFLVSFYNNEISEKSEIFDDQFSVERPDGSNFTLKIRSTKLEDSAMYFCASTPWGADQFFGPGTRLTVL.

The sample holds many counts of this clonotype. In nucleotides, the CDR3 is TGTGCCAGCAGGGCCCCAGGTGGCACTGAAGCTTTCTTT. Translated: CASRAPGGTEAFF. This chain uses TRBV25-1 with TRBJ1-1; no reliable D call. Trimming took 6 bases from V and 4 from J, leaving 12 bases between them. CDR1 is MGHDK and CDR2 is SYGVNS in the germline V gene. This CDR3 has 13 residues.

The chain carries TRBV12-3 or TRBV12-4 and TRBJ1-2; D gene uncertain. V gave up 6 bases and J gave up 4 bases, with 6 bases separating them. The CDR3 spans 11 residues. The CDR3 region has the DNA TGTGCCAGCAGCCGCAGCTATGGCTACACCTTC. Amino acid sequence: CASSRSYGYTF.

This clonotype was observed many times. This rearrangement joins TRBV9 to TRBJ2-1; no firm D call. Germline CDR1 and CDR2: SGDLS and YYNGEE. This CDR3 comprises 12 residues. Trimming removed 4 bases at V and 0 bases at J, with 2 bases between. The CDR3 is CASSPSYNEQFF. The DNA of the CDR3 is TGTGCCAGCAGCCCCTCCTACAATGAGCAGTTCTTC.

This clonotype was recorded at least ten times. The gene calls are TRBV4-1 and TRBJ2-7; 7 bases map to TRBD1. This CDR3 is built from 15 residues. V was pared by 1 base and J by 2 bases, with 5 bases of the junction left unmatched. Looked up from germline, CDR1 is MGHRA and CDR2 is YSYEKL. CDR3 nucleotides: TGCGCCAGCAGCCAAGCGCCAGGGGGTCCCTACGAGCAGTACTTC. As protein: CASSQAPGGPYEQYF.

There are many counts of this clonotype. This chain connects TRBV6-2 or TRBV6-3 to TRBJ2-7; the D is unclear. This CDR3 comprises 10 residues. Germline V gene lookup returns CDR1 MNHEY and CDR2 SVGEGT. V shed 6 bases and J shed 3 bases, with 3 bases lying between them. In nucleotides, the CDR3 is TGTGCCAGCAGCAACTACGAGCAGTACTTC. It translates to CASSNYEQYF.

This clonotype has more than one count but fewer than ten. The chain carries TRBV6-5 and TRBJ2-1; D unclear. Germline CDR1 is MNHEY and CDR2 is SVGAGI. V was trimmed by 0 bases and J by 15 bases, leaving 9 bases between them. CDR3 length equals 11 residues. The CDR3 DNA sequence: TGTGCCAGCAGTTACTCGGCAGTACTGTTCTTC. Translated, it gives CASSYSAVLFF.

The chain joins TRBV20-1 to TRBJ2-3, with D perhaps being TRBD1 or TRBD2 (5 bases each). The germline CDR1 and CDR2 sequences are DFQATT and SNEGSKA (reference sequence). The CDR3 length is 15 residues. The V end was cut by 6 bases, the J end by 6 bases, with 22 bases between. The CDR3 protein is CSAPQGPGRTDTQYF. DNA of the CDR3: TGCAGTGCCCCGCAAGGGCCGGGGCGGACGGATACGCAGTATTTT.

CDR3 sequence reads: CASSLGQPGGGYTF. CDR3 DNA: TGCGCCAGCAGTTTAGGGCAGCCAGGAGGGGGCTACACCTTC. The rearrangement uses TRBV5-1 and TRBJ1-2; D gene unclear. Trimming took 5 bases from V and 8 from J, leaving 19 bases between them. The CDR3 is 14 residues long. CDR1 SGHRS and CDR2 YFSETQ come from the germline V gene.

In regard to this clonotype: This may come from a read error, since a much larger clone is one base off. This rearrangement joins TRBV3-1 to TRBJ2-1, with D possibly being TRBD2 (5 bases). The CDR3 is 15 residues long. With 1 base removed from V and 6 bases from J, the gap between germline ends came to 13 bases. Germline CDR1 LGHDT, CDR2 YNNKEL (reference sequence). As DNA, the CDR3 is TGTGCCAGCAGCCAAGGGCAACTAGTGAGCAATGAGCAGTTCTTC. Residues: CASSQGQLVSNEQFF.

The chain combines TRBV7-2 with TRBJ2-7; 7 nucleotides match TRBD2. The V segment lost 1 base and the J segment 7 bases; nucleotides outside the gene matches: 7. Germline V gene data show CDR1 as SGHTA and CDR2 as FQGNSA. The CDR3 loop spans 14 amino acids. CDR3 protein: CASSLERGGREQYF. In DNA, the CDR3 is TGTGCCAGCAGCTTAGAGCGCGGGGGTCGGGAGCAGTACTTC.

V usage is TRBV7-2 and J usage is TRBJ1-4; TRBD1 is a possible D gene (5 bases). Trimming removed 5 bases at V and 6 bases at J, with 19 bases between. The CDR3 consists of 16 residues. Germline loops: CDR1 SGHTA, CDR2 FQGNSA. The DNA for the CDR3 is TGTGCCAGCAGCCCCCCCGGGGGACCCGCGGATGAAAAACTGTTTTTT. Translating it yields CASSPPGGPADEKLFF.

This clonotype came up many times. The chain combines TRBV14 with TRBJ1-1; D gene unclear. The CDR3 is made up of 13 amino acids. Germline CDR1 and CDR2: SGHDN and FVKESK. V lost 0 bases, J lost 2 bases, and 4 bases lay in between. CDR3 sequence reads: CASSQDSNTEAFF. The CDR3 DNA follows: TGTGCCAGCAGCCAAGACAGTAACACTGAAGCTTTCTTT.

This clonotype was seen at least ten times. The J gene is TRBJ2-7, the V gene TRBV29-1; D possibly corresponds to TRBD1 (5 bases). Deletions cut 5 bases from V and 4 bases from J, with 15 bases between. The CDR3 loop spans 13 amino acids. Germline assignment: CDR1 SQVTM and CDR2 ANQGSEA. DNA for the CDR3: TGCAGCGTTTGTCACCTGGCAGGGTACGAGCAGTACTTC. Protein: CSVCHLAGYEQYF.